One T cell receptor beta chain is described in this entry. This clonotype was observed at least ten times. The antigen it binds to is not known. Qualities for individual bases were not recorded, and no much larger clone is one base off. Systemically healthy Caucasian individuals from Russia, over 30 in total and aged roughly 6 to 100 years, were included as donors. About 10 milliliters of peripheral blood were collected from each donor into EDTA-treated Vacutainer tubes. Ficoll-Paque density-gradient centrifugation was used to isolate PBMCs, with at least 6.5 million per sample. Total RNA was extracted from PBMCs with Trizol reagent, with at least 6 micrograms obtained per sample. For every donor, flow cytometry on a PBMC aliquot measured the percentage of naive CD45RAhigh/CD27high T cells. The library was produced with 5' RACE. Data came from an Illumina HiSeq 2500. A second PCR of about 6 to 12 cycles was run with a J-beta primer mix and a sample-barcoded 5' primer. A unique molecular identifier was introduced onto each TCR beta cDNA molecule by a template-switch 5' adaptor carrying 12 random nucleotides. At least 3 million CDR3-containing paired-end reads were obtained from each sample. All of the RNA was converted into first-strand cDNA using the Mint cDNA synthesis kit, with a TRBC-specific oligonucleotide serving as the primer. After uracil-DNA glycosylase treatment, a first 18-cycle PCR used universal primers M1SS and BC2_uni_R on all cDNA. Turning to the authors' computational methods: Each sample was normalized by randomly selecting 1 million high-quality reads, each carrying a distinct molecular identifier. Reads sharing molecular identifiers were discarded rather than binned into consensus sequences. CDR3 identification, clonotype clustering and error correction used MiTCR with a Q25 quality threshold and the strictest error-elimination algorithm. A nonparametric unseen species model with Euler transformation was used to estimate lower-bound total TCR beta diversity. Starting from the raw public reads, TCRdb applied fastp trimming at Q25, assembled clones with MiXCR and retained in-frame beta chains. Duplicate CDR3 protein sequences are folded into a single record with the most common DNA and genes. The V and J calls and clone size are TCRdb's, not the authors'. The sample contains over 500,000 distinct CDR3 sequences, around a quarter of them found a single time. 3% to 4% of the sample is held by the ten biggest clonotypes.

The data were taken from a study of blood T cells in healthy people across ages (dated by TCRdb to between 2015 and 2016). Regarding the study in general: In model experiments, roughly one uniquely barcoded TCR beta cDNA molecule per two T cells was captured by template switching. To track age-related changes in TCR beta repertoire diversity, the study relied on deep sequencing normalized with unique cDNA molecular identifiers. Donors were grouped into four age groups: young (average roughly 15 years), middle-aged (39), aged (62) and long-lived (just over 80). For two donors (one aged 18 to 29 and one aged 80 or older), the study analyzed two additional independent replicas of 1 million unique cDNA reads from the same blood draw. Paper-wide results and their limitations: Compared with the aged group, more naive CD4+ T cells, fewer expanded clones and increased TCR diversity were shown by the long-lived group, suggesting age selection. Because donor CMV infection status was unknown, age-related changes in expanded clonotypes were potentially confounded. The percentage of naive T cells measured by flow cytometry correlated strongly with observed TCR beta diversity. Observed TCR beta diversity per million T cells fell roughly linearly with age, and a significant reduction was already apparent by age roughly 40. Estimates of total diversity based on one million sequenced T cells were considered lower bounds and underestimates. Conclusive comparison of naive and antigen-experienced compartments was prevented by the profiling of bulk unsorted PBMCs.

The germline V gene (reference sequence) sets CDR1 to MNHEY and CDR2 to SMNVEV. Taken from cysteine to phenylalanine, the CDR3 has 14 residues. Of all the DNA, just the CDR3 is kept, 42 bases in frame from base 1. V is pruned by 6 bases and J by 1 base, leaving 5 bases of the junction without a gene match. The sample was also reused in another study, on T cells of mothers and their children. The second paper states: The donors were nine systemically healthy Caucasian individuals, made up of three mothers and their six children. cDNA synthesis used all of the extracted RNA, with 1.5 ug of RNA in each 15 ul reaction. Sample barcodes and 2-4 random nucleotides were added via the M1S primer in the second PCR. Each mother yielded over 9 million TCR beta CDR3 reads and each child 3 million to 3.5 million reads. Thymic selection shapes the output of TCR recombination in a similar way in related and unrelated pairs, and inherited differences have a minor effect. Normalized repertoire overlap was always found to be slightly, but never significantly, higher in related mother-child pairs than in unrelated mother-child pairs. No persistent microchimeric T cell clones were found, with a detection sensitivity of approximately 94 clones per million clonotypes. In the study, deep NGS was used to compare the TCR beta repertoires of mothers and children, and features distinguishing related mother-child pairs from unrelated individuals were sought. On average, the children were approximately 11 +/- 4 years old, while the mothers were about 40 +/- 4 years old. After adapter ligation was performed with NEBNext reagents, the libraries were sequenced on an Illumina HiSeq 2000 with 100+100 nt paired-end reads. To prevent cross-contamination, the mother and child libraries were prepared one month apart and sequenced in separate runs. For each donor, between about 500,000 and 2,200,000 distinct TCR beta clonotypes were identified. Naive TCR beta clonotypes were estimated from low-frequency clonotypes matched to each donor's FACS-determined naive share, without sorting.

Specimen: blood. This chain is built from TRBV27 and TRBJ2-5; 7 junctional bases match TRBD2. The clonotype originates from a boy aged 2 to 10 in good health. The DNA sequence is TGTGCCAGCAGAGAGGGACTACCCCAAGAGACCCAGTACTTC. This is translated as CASREGLPQETQYF.